A single T cell receptor beta chain is shown here with its context. No antigen is known for it. Data came from immunoSEQ multiplex PCR; TCRdb stores just in-frame clones and leaves some out. This sample yields 100,000 to 150,000 clones, of which 85% to 90% are seen a single time; 25% to 30% belongs to the top ten. V lost 3 bases to trimming and J lost 7 bases, with 7 bases between them. Germline V gene data show CDR1 as SGHNT and CDR2 as YENEEA. The CDR3 totals 12 residues. This specimen comes from a study of T cell responses to AZD1222 COVID-19 vaccine. Study observations and caveats: Among the donors, most were white British and more were female, and clonal diversity was possibly underestimated. Across spike, vaccine-associated CD4 TCRs were found, dominant at 160-218 and 743-854.

This sequence originates from an adult in good health. The specimen comprised peripheral blood, sampled on day 0 of AZD1222 vaccination. The chain links TRBV11-3 to TRBJ2-1; D is possibly TRBD1 (6 bases). The CDR3 sequence: CASSFRGNEQFF. The DNA for the CDR3 is TGTGCCAGCAGCTTTAGGGGGAATGAGCAGTTCTTC.